Reported below is one T cell receptor (beta chain). What it recognizes is unknown. Documented time point: week 11, during vaccination. In the vaccine, a single dose held 300 ug of the mutant IDH1 20-mer peptide, along with topical imiquimod. Every donor had a new WHO grade 3 or 4 astrocytoma that was IDH1-mutant, with loss of nuclear ATRX. Germline assignment: CDR1 SGHDT and CDR2 YYEEEE. There are 14 residues in the CDR3. V dropped 6 bases and J dropped 9; count of bases not matched to a gene: 11. This entry belongs to a study of a mutant IDH1 vaccine in newly diagnosed glioma. About the research overall: Eight vaccinations were given in weeks 1, 3, 5, 7, 11, 15, 19 and 23. The start of vaccination came 4-6 weeks after radiotherapy alone, or with temozolomide cycles. Receipt of radiotherapy, temozolomide, or both preceded the study, and most received both.

Profiled with immunoSEQ multiplex PCR; TCRdb holds only in-frame clones, not every one. The sample includes around 40,000 clones, less than 90% of them seen just once. The sequence was collected from a man aged 35 to 55 with glioma. The chain couples TRBV5-6 to TRBJ2-1; TRBD2 agrees at 8 bases. This material consisted of PBMCs, taken from a glioma patient whose treatment included an IDH1 peptide vaccine. CDR3 in amino acids: CASKGSGGPVEQFF. The CDR3 bases are TGTGCCAGCAAAGGGTCGGGAGGGCCGGTTGAGCAGTTCTTC.